The 9 T cell receptor beta chains below were found in one sample sequenced in a study of T cells in Graves' hyperthyroidism and ophthalmopathy. Using RNA transcripts as the source, TCR beta CDR3 regions were amplified. The HTBI primer set was used in a first-round RT-PCR of the TCR CDR3. TCRdb redid the calling of the multiplex PCR reads with MiXCR, one entry per CDR3 protein. This sample yields hundreds of thousands of distinct CDR3 sequences, of which around 20% are seen a single time; 16% belongs to the top ten. The sequencing input was blood. These receptors were collected from a woman aged 45 to 65 with Graves' hyperthyroidism that later progressed to Graves' ophthalmopathy.

The chain joins TRBV12-3 or TRBV12-4 to TRBJ1-1; D gene uncertain. Trimming took 3 bases from V and 2 from J, leaving 13 bases between them. There are 15 residues in the CDR3. CDR3 residues: CASSLALDFNTEAFF. The CDR3 DNA reads TGTGCCAGCAGTTTGGCCCTCGACTTCAACACTGAAGCTTTCTTT.

In its sample, this clonotype was seen many times. V is TRBV3-1 and J is TRBJ2-3; no definite D call. V shed 1 base and J shed 0 bases, with 11 bases lying between them. The CDR3 contains 16 residues. Per germline, CDR1 LGHDT and CDR2 YNNKEL (reference sequence). CDR3 bases: TGTGCCAGCAGCCAAGTGCTGGGATCTAGCACAGATACGCAGTATTTT. This gives the protein CASSQVLGSSTDTQYF.

This clonotype was seen a few times. CDR3 sequence reads: CASSYREGSKGQFF. The DNA of the CDR3 is TGTGCCAGCAGTTACCGGGAGGGGTCCAAGGGGCAGTTCTTC. This chain connects TRBV7-2 to TRBJ2-1; 8 bases agree with TRBD2. Germline V gene lookup returns CDR1 SGHTA and CDR2 FQGNSA. With V trimmed by 6 bases and J by 12 bases, 13 bases remained unmatched. The CDR3 runs 14 residues.

This chain uses TRBV7-2 with TRBJ1-3, with D maybe TRBD1 (6 bases). V lost 5 bases and J 0 bases, leaving 17 bases between the germline ends. The CDR3 totals 17 residues. From germline, CDR1 is SGHTA and CDR2 FQGNSA. The CDR3 DNA is TGTGCCAGCAGCCTGGGAGGACAGCCGCGCTCTGGAAACACCATATATTTT. It is translated as CASSLGGQPRSGNTIYF. The whole variable domain, filled in from reference TRBV7-2 and TRBJ1-3, reads GAGVSQSPSNKVTEKGKDVELRCDPISGHTALYWYRQSLGQGLEFLIYFQGNSAPDKSGLPSDRFSAERTGGSVSTLTIQRTQQEDSAVYLCASSLGGQPRSGNTIYFGEGSWLTVV.

The chain uses TRBV9 and TRBJ2-1; D unresolved. Trimming pared 3 bases from V and 0 bases from J, leaving 13 bases between. Germline CDR1 is SGDLS and CDR2 is YYNGEE. CDR3 size: 16 residues. The CDR3 DNA follows: TGTGCCAGCAGCGCCTCGAGCGCCAGCTCCTACAATGAGCAGTTCTTC. Its translation is CASSASSASSYNEQFF.

J is TRBJ2-7 and V is TRBV3-1; maybe TRBD1 (5 bases). V lost 4 bases and J lost 4, with 14 bases in between. The CDR3 totals 14 residues. The germline gives CDR1 LGHDT, CDR2 YNNKEL (reference sequence). In DNA form, the CDR3 reads TGTGCCAGCAGCCGGGGTGCAGGGTGGTACGAGCAGTACTTC. It codes for CASSRGAGWYEQYF.

This clonotype was observed a handful of times. The V call is TRBV3-1, the J call TRBJ2-6; D gene unclear. The CDR3 is made up of 15 amino acids. Germline V lookup: CDR1 LGHDT, CDR2 YNNKEL (reference sequence). V lost 4 bases to trimming and J lost 0 bases, with 7 bases between them. The CDR3 DNA is TGTGCCAGCAGCCGGGGTGGCTCTGGGGCCAACGTCCTGACTTTC. Its protein is CASSRGGSGANVLTF.

V gene TRBV7-9 combines with J gene TRBJ2-7; tentatively, D is TRBD2 (5 bases). CDR1 and CDR2 (germline): SEHNR, FQNEAQ (reference sequence). The CDR3 extends over 17 amino acids. Trimming took 1 base from V and 1 from J, leaving 17 bases between them. The CDR3 region has the DNA TGTGCCAGCAGCTTAGATTTCGTTTCGAGGGTTTCCTACGAGCAGTACTTC. Residues: CASSLDFVSRVSYEQYF.

The V call is TRBV3-1, the J call TRBJ2-4; maybe TRBD2 (5 bases). This CDR3 spans 12 amino acids. The germline V gene encodes CDR1 LGHDT and CDR2 YNNKEL (reference sequence). The germline V and J ends were trimmed by 4 bases and 8 bases, with 9 bases remaining between them. For the CDR3, the DNA is TGTGCCAGCAGCCTTGCCGGGGACATTCAGTACTTC. Translation: CASSLAGDIQYF. Full variable domain (outside the CDR3, taken from reference TRBV3-1 and TRBJ2-4): DTAVSQTPKYLVTQMGNDKSIKCEQNLGHDTMYWYKQDSKKFLKIMFSYNNKELIINETVPNRFSPKSPDKAHLNLHINSLELGDSAVYFCASSLAGDIQYFGAGTRLSVL.